This TCR beta chain stems from a study of blood T cell repertoires in COVID-19. The CDR3 spans 14 residues. CDR1 SNHLY and CDR2 FYNNEI come from the germline V gene. V lost 7 bases and J 1 base, leaving 11 bases between the germline ends. Repertoires were generated with immunoSEQ multiplex PCR, while TCRdb's copy carries only in-frame clones and drops some. The sample lists about 94,000 clones; about 80% were seen once. The chain links TRBV2 to TRBJ1-5; a possible D gene is TRBD1 (5 bases). The sequence was obtained from a man in his fifties or sixties with acute or convalescent COVID-19. Sequenced material: peripheral blood. CDR3 residues: CASKQEVSNQPQHF. For the CDR3, the DNA is TGTGCCAGCAAACAGGAAGTAAGCAATCAGCCCCAGCATTTT.